Sequencing of this T cell receptor beta chain was carried out in a study of blood T cell repertoires in COVID-19 (dated by TCRdb to the early 2020s). Some background on the complete study: Samples from collaborators originated in the United States, Italy and Spain and spanned both the acute and convalescent phases of COVID-19. The samples were drawn from the first 160 participants of the ongoing ImmuneRACE study and from 1,254 subjects provided by 6 global collaborators. The sample metadata nearly always contained a de-identified subject ID, COVID-19 status, age in years and sex. The dataset comprised deeply sampled blood TCRbeta repertoires from subjects exposed to, actively infected with, or recovered from COVID-19. Where available, HLA class I and class II types were taken from metadata supplied by the sample provider and were not determined by assay-based typing. The repertoires were released in a freely available public database intended as a resource for research on the immune response to SARS-CoV-2. The prospective study material was composed of cDNA or gDNA derived from T cells, B-cell-depleted T cells, or PBMCs.

Notes on this clone: This receptor's antigen is unknown. Within one base of it there is no much larger clone, and no base qualities were kept.

Each collaborating institution followed its own protocols to collect whole blood in K2EDTA tubes. For TCRbeta analysis, collaborator samples were shipped as frozen whole blood, as isolated PBMCs, or as DNA extracted from either sample type. Study-wide findings and limitations: Clinical and demographic metadata were provided uncurated, with the amount varying by source and participant.

TCRbeta CDR3 regions were amplified from genomic DNA by means of the immunoSEQ Assay, a bias-controlled multiplex PCR. Regarding the original processing steps: Nucleated cell counts per sample were estimated from amplification of reference gene primers within the assay. To quantify the absolute abundance of each unique TCRbeta CDR3 rearrangement, sequence reads were collapsed and filtered. For each sample, productive Simpson clonality was calculated as the square root of Simpson's diversity index across productive rearrangements. TCRdb stores this immuneACCESS table with in-frame sequences only. Part of the clones is absent; in the studies checked, under half of the shortfall reflects unresolved V genes, and no reason is known for the rest. That table is the source of V, J and clone size, and D and trimming were worked out from the DNA. This sample gives tens of thousands of clones in total; roughly 80% of them show up just once. The ten largest account for 9.7% of the sample.

There are 13 amino acids in the CDR3, from cysteine to phenylalanine inclusive. Just CDR3 DNA is preserved here, 39 bases in frame from base 1. V is shortened by 3 bases, J by 3 bases, and the region joining them spans 6 bases. The CDR1 and CDR2 encoded by the germline V gene are KGHSH and LQKENI. The sequence came from a human donor in a cohort sampled during active COVID-19. The rearranged segments are TRBV18 and TRBJ1-5, with the D gene not clear enough to name. The sample was peripheral blood. The CDR3 reads CASSPQDNQPQHF. The nucleotide sequence is given as TGTGCCAGCTCACCCCAGGACAATCAGCCCCAGCATTTT.